The 5 T cell receptor beta chains in this list originate from one sample, sequenced in a study of shared clonotypes between healthy human individuals (dated by TCRdb to about 2020). Libraries were constructed by the immunoSEQ multiplex PCR assay. This is the immuneACCESS table as TCRdb keeps it, with only in-frame sequences that have V and J called. A part of the clones is gone; compared with another copy, unresolved V genes explain less than half, and the rest is unexplained. This sample holds fewer than 850,000 clones; around 72% were observed only once. 1.5% to 2% of the sample belongs to the ten largest clones. The material sequenced was memory CD4+ T cells sorted from blood. Per the publication, the cell subset or site label means: CD45RA-negative fraction. These receptors were collected from a woman under 40 in good health.

The chain is built from TRBV2 and TRBJ1-3; possibly TRBD1 for D (6 bases). Germline CDR1 SNHLY, CDR2 FYNNEI. Between the trimmed V and J ends, which lost 6 bases and 11 bases, there was a span of 17 bases. The CDR3 contains 13 residues. This CDR3 is CASSLTGQGPIYF. The CDR3 DNA follows: TGTGCCAGCAGCTTGACGGGGCAGGGGCCCATATATTTT.

The rearrangement joins TRBV28 to TRBJ2-1; 15 nucleotides match TRBD2. V shed 1 base and J 1 base; nucleotides not matched to a gene: 5. Germline-derived CDR1 and CDR2 are MDHEN and SYDVKM. This CDR3 contains 19 residues. The CDR3 coding sequence is TGTGCCAGCAGTTTATCGGGACTAGCGGGAGGTACATCCTACAATGAGCAGTTCTTC. Translation gives CASSLSGLAGGTSYNEQFF.

Note on this clone: The sample has other DNA sequences that encode this CDR3 too. This chain uses TRBV5-4 with TRBJ2-5; no firm D call. Trimming removed 0 bases from V and 3 bases from J, with 6 bases in between. The CDR3 sequence is 13 residues long. Germline V lookup: CDR1 SGHNT, CDR2 YYREEE (reference sequence). DNA for the CDR3: TGTGCCAGCAGCTTGGAATCGGAAGAGACCCAGTACTTC. Its protein is CASSLESEETQYF.

V is TRBV11-2 and J is TRBJ2-7; the D is unclear. From germline, CDR1 is SGHAT and CDR2 FQNNGV. Trimming removed 5 bases at V and 6 bases at J, with 11 bases between. The length of the CDR3 is 12 residues. The CDR3 loop is CASSQDRSEQYF. The CDR3 nucleotides are TGTGCCAGCAGCCAGGACCGTAGCGAGCAGTACTTC.

This clone appeared a few times. This chain links TRBV4-1 with TRBJ2-3; D perhaps matches TRBD2 (6 bases). This CDR3 spans 16 amino acids. CDR1 and CDR2 (germline): MGHRA, YSYEKL. The ends were cut back, 1 base at V and 2 bases at J, with 13 bases in the middle. The CDR3 loop reads CASSQAFTGATDTQYF. The CDR3, as DNA: TGCGCCAGCAGCCAAGCGTTTACGGGAGCCACAGATACGCAGTATTTT.